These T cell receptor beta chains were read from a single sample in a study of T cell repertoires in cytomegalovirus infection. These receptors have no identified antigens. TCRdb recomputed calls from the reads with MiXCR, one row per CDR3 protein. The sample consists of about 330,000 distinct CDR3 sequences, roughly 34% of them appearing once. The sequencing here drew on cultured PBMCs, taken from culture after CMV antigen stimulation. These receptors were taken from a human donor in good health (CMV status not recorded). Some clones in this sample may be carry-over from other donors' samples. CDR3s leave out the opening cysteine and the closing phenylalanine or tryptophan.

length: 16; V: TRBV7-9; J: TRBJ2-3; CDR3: ASSGLAGESTSTDTQY
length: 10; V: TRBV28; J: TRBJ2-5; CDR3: ASLGPSETQY
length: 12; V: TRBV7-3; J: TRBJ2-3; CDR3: ASSYRGRPDTQY
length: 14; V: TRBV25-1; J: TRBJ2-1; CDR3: ASSAWAGEAYNEQF
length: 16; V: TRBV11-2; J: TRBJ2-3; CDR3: ASRTREVGRAPTGTQY
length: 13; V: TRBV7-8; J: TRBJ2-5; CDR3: ASSEAGNLQETQY
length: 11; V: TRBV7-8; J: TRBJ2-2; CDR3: AGAGSKTGELF
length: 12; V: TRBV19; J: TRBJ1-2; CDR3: ASSIAPGRVSET
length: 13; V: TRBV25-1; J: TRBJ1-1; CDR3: ASSEVIGGNTEAF
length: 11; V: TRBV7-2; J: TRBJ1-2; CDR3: ASSLNRRTGYT
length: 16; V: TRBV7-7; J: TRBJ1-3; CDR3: ASSLYPTGPVSGNTIY
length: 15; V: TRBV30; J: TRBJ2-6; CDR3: AWSTSGHRSGANVLT
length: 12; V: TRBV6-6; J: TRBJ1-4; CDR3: ASSDSRTDEKLF
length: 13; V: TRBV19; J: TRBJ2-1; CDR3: ASRGRGGVYNEQF
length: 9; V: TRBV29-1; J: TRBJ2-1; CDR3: SVRAGVEQF
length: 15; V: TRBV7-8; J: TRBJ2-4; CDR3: ASSPQPRGLPKNIQY
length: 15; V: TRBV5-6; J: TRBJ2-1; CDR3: ASSSLGPGQGSNEQF
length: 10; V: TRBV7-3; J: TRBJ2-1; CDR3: ASSLAGGPKS
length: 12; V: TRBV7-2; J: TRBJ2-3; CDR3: ASSLGRDRNTQY
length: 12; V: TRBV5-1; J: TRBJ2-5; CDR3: ASSSWDSQETQY
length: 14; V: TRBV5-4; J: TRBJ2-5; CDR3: ASSFRGRSPKETQY
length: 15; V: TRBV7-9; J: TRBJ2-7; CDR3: ASSGRTSGRSSYEQY
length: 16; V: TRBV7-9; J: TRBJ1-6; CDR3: ASSLGRLGLTYNSPLH
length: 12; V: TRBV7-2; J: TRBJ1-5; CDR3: ASSFLASNQPQH
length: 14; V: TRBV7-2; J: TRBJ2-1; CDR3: ASSGRAGGRYNEQF
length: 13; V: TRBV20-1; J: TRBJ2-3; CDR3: SARGSATSTDTQY
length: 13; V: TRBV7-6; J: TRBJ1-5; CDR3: ASSSQEEGNQPQH
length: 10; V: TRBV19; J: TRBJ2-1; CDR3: ASRTGGNEQF
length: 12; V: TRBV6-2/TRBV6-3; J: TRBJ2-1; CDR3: AIQAGTFIDEQF
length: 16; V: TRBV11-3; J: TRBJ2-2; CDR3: ASSLDVRGLAGPGELF
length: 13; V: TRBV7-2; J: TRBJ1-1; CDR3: ASSINGQMNTEAF
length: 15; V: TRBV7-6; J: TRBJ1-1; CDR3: ASSLAGQGAPGTEAF